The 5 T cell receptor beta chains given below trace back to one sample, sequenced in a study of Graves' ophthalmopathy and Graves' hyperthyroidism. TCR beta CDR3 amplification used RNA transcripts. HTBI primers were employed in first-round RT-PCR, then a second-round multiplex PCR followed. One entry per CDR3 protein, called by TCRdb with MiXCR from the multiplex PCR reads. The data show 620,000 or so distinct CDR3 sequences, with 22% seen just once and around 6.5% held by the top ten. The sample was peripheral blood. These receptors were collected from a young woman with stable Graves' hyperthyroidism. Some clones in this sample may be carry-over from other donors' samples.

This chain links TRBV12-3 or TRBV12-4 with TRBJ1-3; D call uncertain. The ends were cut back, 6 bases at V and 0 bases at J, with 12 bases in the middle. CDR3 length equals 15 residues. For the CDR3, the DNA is TGTGCCAGCAGGCCTCGCGGGAACTCTGGAAACACCATATATTTT. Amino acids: CASRPRGNSGNTIYF.

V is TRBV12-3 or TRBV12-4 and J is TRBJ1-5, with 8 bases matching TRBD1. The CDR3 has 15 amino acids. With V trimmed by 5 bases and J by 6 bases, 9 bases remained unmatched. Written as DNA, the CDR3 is TGTGCCAGCAGTCGGACAGGGAATGGGGGTCAGCCCCAGCATTTT. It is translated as CASSRTGNGGQPQHF.

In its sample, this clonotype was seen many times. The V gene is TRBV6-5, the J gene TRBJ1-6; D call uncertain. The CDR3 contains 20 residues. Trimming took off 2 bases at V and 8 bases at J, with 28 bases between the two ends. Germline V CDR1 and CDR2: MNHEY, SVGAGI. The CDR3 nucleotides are TGTGCCAGCAGTTACAACGCGGTCCCGGGCCTAATACCTACTCATTCACCCCTCCACTTT. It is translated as CASSYNAVPGLIPTHSPLHF.

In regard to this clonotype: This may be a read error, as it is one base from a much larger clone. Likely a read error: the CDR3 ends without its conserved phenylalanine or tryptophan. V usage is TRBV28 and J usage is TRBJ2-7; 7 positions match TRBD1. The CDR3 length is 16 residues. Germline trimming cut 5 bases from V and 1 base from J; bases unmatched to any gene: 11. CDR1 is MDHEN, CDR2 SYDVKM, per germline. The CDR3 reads CASSVPYTGVSYEQYS. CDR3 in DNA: TGTGCCAGCAGTGTACCTTATACAGGGGTTTCCTACGAGCAGTACTCC.

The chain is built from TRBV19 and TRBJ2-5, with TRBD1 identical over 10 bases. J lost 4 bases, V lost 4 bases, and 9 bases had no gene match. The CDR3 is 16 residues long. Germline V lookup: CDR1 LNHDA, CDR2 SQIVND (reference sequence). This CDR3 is CASSNPPGQGGETQYF. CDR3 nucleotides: TGTGCCAGTAGTAACCCTCCCGGACAGGGGGGAGAGACCCAGTACTTC.